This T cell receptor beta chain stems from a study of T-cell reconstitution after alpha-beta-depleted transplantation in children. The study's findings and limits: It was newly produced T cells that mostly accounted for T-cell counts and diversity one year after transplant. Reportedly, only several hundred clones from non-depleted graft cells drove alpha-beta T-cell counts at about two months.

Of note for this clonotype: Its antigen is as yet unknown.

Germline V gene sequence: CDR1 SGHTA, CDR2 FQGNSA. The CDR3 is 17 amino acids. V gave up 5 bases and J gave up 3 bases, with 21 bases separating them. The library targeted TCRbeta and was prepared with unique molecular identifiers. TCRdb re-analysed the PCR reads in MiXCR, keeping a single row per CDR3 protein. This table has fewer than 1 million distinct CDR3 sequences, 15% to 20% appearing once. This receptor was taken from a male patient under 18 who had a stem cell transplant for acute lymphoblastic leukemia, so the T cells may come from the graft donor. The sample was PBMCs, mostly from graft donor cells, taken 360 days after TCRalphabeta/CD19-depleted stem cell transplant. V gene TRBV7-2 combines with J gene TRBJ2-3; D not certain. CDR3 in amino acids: CASSLPAHSGGTDTQYF. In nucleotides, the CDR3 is TGTGCCAGCAGCCTACCGGCACACTCGGGCGGAACAGATACGCAGTATTTT. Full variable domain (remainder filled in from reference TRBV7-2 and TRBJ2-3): GAGVSQSPSNKVTEKGKDVELRCDPISGHTALYWYRQSLGQGLEFLIYFQGNSAPDKSGLPSDRFSAERTGGSVSTLTIQRTQQEDSAVYLCASSLPAHSGGTDTQYFGPGTRLTVL.